Below, 14 T cell receptor beta chains from the same sample are listed, as sequenced in a study of molecular identifiers for immune sequencing clone quantification. One entry per CDR3 protein results from TCRdb running MiXCR on the PCR reads. The repertoire holds 300,000 to 400,000 distinct CDR3 sequences, with about a quarter as singletons. The sequencing input was naive CD8+ T cells from blood, with Jurkat cell RNA spiked in. Regarding subset: FACS-sorted CD8+CD4-CCR7+CD45RA+ naive T cells. The receptors shown here come from a human donor in good health. Some libraries in this study had Jurkat cell RNA spiked in.

This clonotype has ten or more counts. This chain uses TRBV7-2 with TRBJ2-1; TRBD2 matches 10 bases. J was trimmed by 5 bases and V by 5 bases; bases with no gene match: 6. The CDR3 spans 15 residues. Per the germline V gene, CDR1 is SGHTA and CDR2 is FQGNSA. This chain's CDR3 is CASSPGLAEDNEQFF. The CDR3 DNA follows: TGTGCCAGCAGCCCCGGACTAGCGGAAGACAATGAGCAGTTCTTC.

Regarding this clonotype: A much larger clone lies one base from this, so it may be a read error. The rearrangement links TRBV6-2 or TRBV6-3 to TRBJ1-1; D is unclear. Germline assignment: CDR1 MNHEY and CDR2 SVGEGT. The CDR3 runs to 13 residues. V was trimmed by 6 bases and J by 4 bases, leaving 12 bases between them. The CDR3 loop reads CASSHDKTTEAFF. The CDR3, as DNA: TGTGCCAGCAGCCATGACAAGACCACTGAAGCTTTCTTT.

Concerning this clonotype: At one end the junction does not follow the germline gene, possibly because of a read error. The chain joins TRBV7-6 to TRBJ2-5, with 8 positions matching TRBD1. Germline V CDR1 and CDR2: SGHVS, FNYEAQ. The CDR3 loop spans 15 amino acids. For the CDR3, the DNA is TGTGCCAGCAACTCGAGGAGCAGGGGGCAAGAGCCCCAGTACTTC. This encodes CASNSRSRGQEPQYF.

The chain uses TRBV9 and TRBJ2-5, with D possibly called TRBD1 or TRBD2 (5 bases each). The CDR3 has 14 residues. Between the trimmed V and J ends, which lost 4 bases and 1 base, there was a span of 11 bases. Germline V gives CDR1 SGDLS, CDR2 YYNGEE. The CDR3 region is CASSSGTTQETQYF. In DNA, the CDR3 is TGTGCCAGCAGCTCAGGGACGACCCAAGAGACCCAGTACTTC.

About this clonotype: A junction end diverges from the germline sequence, so it may reflect a read error. The CDR3, as DNA: TGTGCCAGCTCACCCCCGGGGTATAGTTACGCGCAGTACTTC. Protein product: CASSPPGYSYAQYF. The chain uses TRBV18 and TRBJ2-7; D may be TRBD2 (5 bases). This CDR3 contains 14 residues. Germline loops: CDR1 KGHSH, CDR2 LQKENI. Full variable domain (rest looked up from reference TRBV18 and TRBJ2-7): NAGVMQNPRHLVRRRGQEARLRCSPMKGHSHVYWYRQLPEEGLKFMVYLQKENIIDESGMPKERFSAEFPKEGPSILRIQQVVRGDSAAYFCASSPPGYSYAQYFGPGTRLTVT.

This clonotype was seen more than once but under ten times. One base away lies a much larger clone, so this may be a sequencing read error. This rearrangement joins TRBV5-1 to TRBJ2-5; 10 positions match TRBD1. CDR3 length: 14 amino acids. J gave up 5 bases and V 7 bases, and 8 bases lay outside the gene matches. Germline-derived CDR1 and CDR2 are SGHRS and YFSETQ. Here the CDR3 reads CASGSGQGSETQYF. In DNA form, the CDR3 reads TGCGCCAGCGGCTCGGGACAGGGGTCGGAGACCCAGTACTTC.

The V call is TRBV7-9, the J call TRBJ1-6; no definite D call. Looked up from germline, CDR1 is SEHNR and CDR2 is FQNEAQ (reference sequence). This CDR3 contains 14 residues. The V end lost 5 bases, the J end lost 8 bases, and 13 bases lay between the germline ends. The CDR3 DNA reads as TGTGCCAGCAGCCGCGGACGGACCTATTCACCCCTCCACTTT. This gives the protein CASSRGRTYSPLHF. The variable domain in full, with the rest retrieved from reference TRBV7-9 and TRBJ1-6, is DTGVSQNPRHKITKRGQNVTFRCDPISEHNRLYWYRQTLGQGPEFLTYFQNEAQLEKSRLLSDRFSAERPKGSFSTLEIQRTEQGDSAMYLCASSRGRTYSPLHFGNGTRLTVT.

This clonotype appeared a few times. The chain employs TRBV14 and TRBJ2-7, with no clear D. This CDR3 is built from 13 residues. CDR1 is SGHDN, CDR2 FVKESK, per germline. The V end was cut by 1 base, the J end by 6 bases, with 10 bases between. The CDR3 protein is CASSQVSSREQYF. The CDR3 nucleotides are TGTGCCAGCAGCCAAGTTTCTAGTCGCGAGCAGTACTTC. The entire variable domain, with the rest obtained from reference TRBV14 and TRBJ2-7, is as follows: EAGVTQFPSHSVIEKGQTVTLRCDPISGHDNLYWYRRVMGKEIKFLLHFVKESKQDESGMPNNRFLAERTGGTYSTLKVQPAELEDSGVYFCASSQVSSREQYFGPGTRLTVT.

The table lists this clonotype with a few counts. V gene TRBV19 combines with J gene TRBJ2-7; D remains ambiguous. Germline V gene data show CDR1 as LNHDA and CDR2 as SQIVND (reference sequence). Trimming took off 0 bases at V and 5 bases at J, with 17 bases between the two ends. CDR3 length: 16 residues. The CDR3 is CASSIDVGVGSHEQYF. Written as DNA, the CDR3 is TGTGCCAGTAGTATAGATGTCGGCGTCGGGTCCCACGAGCAGTACTTC.

The chain recombines TRBV27 with TRBJ1-1; tentative D call: TRBD1 (6 bases). Germline lookup yields CDR1 MNHEY and CDR2 SMNVEV (reference sequence). V gave up 3 bases and J gave up 5 bases, with 13 bases separating them. CDR3 length: 14 residues. CDR3 sequence reads: CASSFAGAGTEAFF. In DNA, the CDR3 is TGTGCCAGCAGTTTCGCAGGGGCAGGAACTGAAGCTTTCTTT.

The chain has TRBV6-2 or TRBV6-3 and TRBJ2-3; TRBD2 matches 12 bases. Losses at the gene ends were 5 bases for V and 4 bases for J; bases not matched to a gene: 16. The germline V gene has CDR1 MNHEY and CDR2 SVGEGT. This CDR3 region has 19 residues. CDR3 in amino acids: CASSTPFIRLAGEPDTQYF. The CDR3 bases are TGTGCCAGCAGTACTCCATTCATTCGACTAGCGGGAGAACCAGATACGCAGTATTTT.

This clonotype has a handful of counts. This rearrangement joins TRBV27 to TRBJ2-6; D not certain. Trimming took off 5 bases at V and 1 base at J, with 12 bases between the two ends. Germline V gives CDR1 MNHEY, CDR2 SMNVEV (reference sequence). The CDR3 consists of 16 residues. The CDR3 coding sequence is TGTGCCAGCAGTCCGGTGTCGTGGTCTGGGGCCAACGTCCTGACTTTC. It is translated as CASSPVSWSGANVLTF.

The rearrangement joins TRBV4-3 to TRBJ2-1, with TRBD1 matching 7 bases. Germline V CDR1 and CDR2: LGHNA, YSLEER. The CDR3 consists of 13 residues. With 2 bases clipped from V and 12 bases from J, the junction kept 7 bases outside the gene matches. The CDR3 DNA reads as TGCGCCAGCAGCCAAACAGGGGTTGATGGGCAGTTCTTC. Translation gives CASSQTGVDGQFF.

Ten or more counts support this clonotype. The chain recombines TRBV29-1 with TRBJ2-3; D ambiguous. The CDR3 sequence is 10 residues long. V was clipped by 4 bases and J by 5 bases, with 4 bases between them. The V gene's germline CDR1 is SQVTM and CDR2 ANQGSEA. CDR3 residues: CSVVVDTQYF. CDR3 coding DNA: TGCAGCGTTGTTGTAGATACGCAGTATTTT.